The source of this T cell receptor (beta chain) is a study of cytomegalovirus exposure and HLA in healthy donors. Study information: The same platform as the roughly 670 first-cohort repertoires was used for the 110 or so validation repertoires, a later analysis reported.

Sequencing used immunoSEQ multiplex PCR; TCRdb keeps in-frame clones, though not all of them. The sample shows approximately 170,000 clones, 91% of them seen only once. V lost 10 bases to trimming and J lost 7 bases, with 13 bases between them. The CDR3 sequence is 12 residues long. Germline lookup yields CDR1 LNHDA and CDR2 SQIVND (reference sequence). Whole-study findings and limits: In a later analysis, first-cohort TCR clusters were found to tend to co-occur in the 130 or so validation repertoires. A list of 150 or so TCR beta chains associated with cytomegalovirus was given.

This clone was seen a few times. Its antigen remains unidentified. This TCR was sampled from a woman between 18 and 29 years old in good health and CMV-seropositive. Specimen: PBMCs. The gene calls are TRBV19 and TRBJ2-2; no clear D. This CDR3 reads CATRPTGGELFF. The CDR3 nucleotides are TGTGCCACTAGGCCTACTGGCGGGGAGCTGTTTTTT. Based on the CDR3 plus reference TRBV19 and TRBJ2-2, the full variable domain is DGGITQSPKYLFRKEGQNVTLSCEQNLNHDAMYWYRQDPGQGLRLIYYSQIVNDFQKGDIAEGYSVSREKKESFPLTVTSAQKNPTAFYLCATRPTGGELFFGEGSRLTVL.